The 19 T cell receptor beta chains presented below share a single source sample, sequenced in a study of neurological immune-mediated disorders. TCRdb itself ran the 5' RACE reads through MiXCR, one entry per CDR3 protein. The sample yields some 120,000 distinct CDR3 sequences, 3% to 3.5% seen once. The sample comprised PBMCs. These receptor sequences come from a woman aged 30 to 39 with multiple sclerosis.

This clonotype has a count of ten or more. This chain connects TRBV4-1 to TRBJ1-1; no clear D gene. Germline values: CDR1 MGHRA, CDR2 YSYEKL. This CDR3 has 13 amino acids. Trimming removed 4 bases from V and 7 bases from J, with 13 bases in between. As DNA, the CDR3 is TGCGCCAGCAGCCTCGTGACGGCAGGTGAAGCTTTCTTT. Amino acids: CASSLVTAGEAFF.

This clonotype was detected ten times or more. The chain joins TRBV1 to TRBJ2-3; the D call of TRBD2 is as the table states it, not checked on the DNA. TRBV1 is annotated as a pseudogene. This CDR3 comprises 11 residues. The CDR3 DNA is TGCACCAGCCCCCTAGTTGGTACGCAGTATTTT. Translated: CTSPLVGTQYF.

This clonotype was found many times. This rearrangement joins TRBV7-2 to TRBJ2-3; 10 nucleotides match TRBD1. V was pared by 5 bases and J by 4 bases, with 6 bases of the junction left unmatched. The CDR3 spans 15 residues. Germline CDR1 is SGHTA and CDR2 is FQGNSA. The CDR3 region has the DNA TGTGCCAGCAGCCCTAGGGACAGGGGTCCAGATACGCAGTATTTT. It codes for CASSPRDRGPDTQYF.

This clonotype was counted ten times or more. The chain joins TRBV4-1 to TRBJ2-5; D possibly corresponds to TRBD2 (5 bases). Germline values: CDR1 MGHRA, CDR2 YSYEKL. The CDR3 is made up of 17 amino acids. Trimming removed 0 bases from V and 2 bases from J, with 16 bases in between. CDR3 residues: CASSQEALTSSQETQYF. DNA of the CDR3: TGCGCCAGCAGCCAAGAGGCCCTTACTAGTTCACAAGAGACCCAGTACTTC.

This clonotype was recorded many times. The CDR3 protein is CASRPNREAEEKLFF. CDR3 bases: TGTGCCAGCAGACCTAACAGGGAGGCGGAGGAAAAACTGTTTTTT. The genes are TRBV12-3 or TRBV12-4 and TRBJ1-4; the D gene is possibly TRBD1 (6 bases). The CDR3 sequence is 15 residues long. V was cut by 6 bases and J by 8 bases, with 19 bases left in between.

A few counts support this clonotype. Germline is not matched at one junction end, which may reflect a read error. V gene TRBV20-1 combines with J gene TRBJ1-5, with D maybe TRBD1 (5 bases). The CDR3 is made up of 12 amino acids. CDR1 and CDR2 from the germline V gene are DFQATT and SNEGSKA (reference sequence). CDR3 protein: CSAPGPNKTQNF. CDR3 nucleotides: TGCAGTGCCCCAGGGCCTAATAAGACCCAGAATTTT.

In the case of this clonotype: Being one base from a much bigger clone, this may be a read error. This chain links TRBV11-2 with TRBJ1-1, with TRBD1 matching 7 bases. From germline, CDR1 is SGHAT and CDR2 FQNNGV. This CDR3 comprises 16 residues. V lost 1 base to trimming and J lost 7 bases; unmatched junction nucleotides: 12. The CDR3 spells CASSLGEGGLRSEAFF. As DNA, the CDR3 is TGTGCCAGCAGCTTAGGCGAAGGGGGCTTACGGAGTGAAGCTTTCTTT.

In this sample, this clonotype turned up many times. The rearrangement links TRBV27 to TRBJ2-1; no clear D. The germline V gene has CDR1 MNHEY and CDR2 SMNVEV (reference sequence). This CDR3 region has 14 residues. With 1 base removed from V and 5 bases from J, the gap between germline ends came to 9 bases. CDR3 loop: CASSLYWANNEQFF. For the CDR3, the DNA is TGTGCCAGCAGTTTATACTGGGCAAACAATGAGCAGTTCTTC.

This clonotype was seen ten or more times. The J gene is TRBJ2-3, the V gene TRBV6-2 or TRBV6-3; unclear D gene. V lost 2 bases and J 2 bases, leaving 14 bases between the germline ends. In germline, CDR1 is MNHEY, CDR2 SVGEGT. CDR3 length equals 16 residues. In DNA form, the CDR3 reads TGTGCCAGCAGTTACGACACCTCGGCGCCCACAGATACGCAGTATTTT. It codes for CASSYDTSAPTDTQYF.

Only a few counts were recorded for this clonotype. V usage is TRBV16 and J usage is TRBJ1-1; D uncertain. This CDR3 contains 13 residues. The V gene's germline CDR1 is KGHSY and CDR2 FQNENV. Trimming pared 7 bases from V and 1 base from J, leaving 10 bases between. DNA of the CDR3: TGTGCCAGCACCCCTTTTCCGAACACTGAAGCTTTCTTT. It encodes CASTPFPNTEAFF.

This clonotype was recorded at least ten times. The genes are TRBV2 and TRBJ2-3; tentatively, D is TRBD2 (5 bases). With 6 bases removed from V and 6 bases from J, the gap between germline ends came to 16 bases. Per the germline V gene, CDR1 is SNHLY and CDR2 is FYNNEI. CDR3 length equals 14 residues. The CDR3 loop is CASRGSGLFDTQYF. The CDR3 nucleotides read TGTGCCAGCAGAGGGAGCGGCTTATTTGATACGCAGTATTTT.

This clonotype was recorded at least ten times. The rearrangement links TRBV20-1 to TRBJ1-1; D uncertain. This CDR3 comprises 12 residues. The germline gives CDR1 DFQATT, CDR2 SNEGSKA (reference sequence). V lost 7 bases and J 2 bases, leaving 11 bases between the germline ends. CDR3 nucleotides: TGCAGTGGTTCGAACAGTAACACTGAAGCTTTCTTT. Translating gives CSGSNSNTEAFF.

This clonotype was counted at least ten times. The chain uses TRBV10-1 and TRBJ2-1, with D perhaps TRBD1 or TRBD2 (5 bases each). V gave up 8 bases and J gave up 7 bases, with 15 bases separating them. CDR1 and CDR2 (germline): WNHNN, SYGVQD (reference sequence). The CDR3 is made up of 13 amino acids. CDR3 DNA: TGCGCCAGCGGGGGATCTGGTCGGAATGAGCAGTTCTTC. It yields the protein CASGGSGRNEQFF.

Ten or more counts support this clonotype. V and J are TRBV6-1 and TRBJ1-1; D might be TRBD1 (5 bases). The CDR3 covers 14 residues. Trimming removed 4 bases at V and 0 bases at J, with 9 bases between. The V gene's germline CDR1 is MNHNS and CDR2 SASEGT. The DNA of the CDR3 is TGTGCCAGCAGTGCACAGGCGATGAACACTGAAGCTTTCTTT. Protein product: CASSAQAMNTEAFF.

This clonotype was observed a handful of times. The rearrangement uses TRBV6-2 or TRBV6-3 and TRBJ1-5, with no clear D. The CDR3 has 12 amino acids. V was cut by 9 bases and J by 1 base, with 7 bases left in between. Per germline, CDR1 MNHEY and CDR2 SVGEGT. The CDR3 DNA is TGTGCCAGTAAGACGAGCAATCAGCCCCAGCATTTT. Amino acids: CASKTSNQPQHF.

This clonotype was counted many times. The rearrangement links TRBV5-1 to TRBJ1-1, with a possible D match to TRBD1 (6 bases). The germline V gene has CDR1 SGHRS and CDR2 YFSETQ. This CDR3 has 12 residues. The V and J ends lost 7 bases and 7 bases respectively, with 14 bases between them. The CDR3 is CASLAGGGEAFF. The CDR3 nucleotides read TGCGCCAGCCTGGCCGGGGGCGGTGAAGCTTTCTTT.

This clonotype appeared many times. This sequence joins TRBV5-1 and TRBJ2-7; tentative D call: TRBD1 (6 bases). The germline V gene encodes CDR1 SGHRS and CDR2 YFSETQ. Trimming cost V 4 bases and J 2 bases, with 22 bases left between them. The CDR3 is made up of 17 amino acids. CDR3 in DNA: TGCGCCAGCAGCCGCGAAATCCCGGACAGAGGACCCTACGAGCAGTACTTC. Amino acid sequence: CASSREIPDRGPYEQYF.

There are many counts of this clonotype. This chain joins TRBV20-1 and TRBJ2-3; TRBD1 is a possible D gene (5 bases). This CDR3 spans 12 amino acids. The germline CDR1 and CDR2 sequences are DFQATT and SNEGSKA (reference sequence). The V end was cut by 7 bases, the J end by 1 base, with 9 bases between. The CDR3 bases are TGCAGTGGACAGCCTGGCACAGATACGCAGTATTTT. This gives the protein CSGQPGTDTQYF.

Ten or more counts support this clonotype. The chain couples TRBV6-2 or TRBV6-3 to TRBJ1-2, with D possibly being TRBD1 (5 bases). CDR1 and CDR2 (germline): MNHEY, SVGEGT. The CDR3 covers 19 residues. The V end lost 4 bases, the J end lost 0 bases, and 24 bases lay between the germline ends. CDR3 sequence: CASSWSAGTAGYTNYGYTF. The CDR3, as DNA: TGTGCCAGCAGTTGGTCTGCCGGGACCGCGGGATATACTAACTATGGCTACACCTTC.